The rows below give T cell receptor beta chains drawn from one sample of a study of identical twins. TCRdb reprocessed the 5' RACE reads via MiXCR and lists one record per CDR3 protein. This table has hundreds of thousands of distinct CDR3 sequences, more than 9% appearing once. These data were also reused for a study on yellow fever vaccine responses in identical twins.

Sequencing was done on a sample of PBMCs. All receptors come from a woman in her late teens or twenties in good health. The conserved cysteine and the conserved F or W are not part of the CDR3 here. Fields, in order: V gene, CDR3 protein.

>TRBV7-1
ASSSFQDQPQH
>TRBV5-1
ASSLSGGARPTDTQY
>TRBV10-1
ASSSQGAWTGTQY
>TRBV12-3/TRBV12-4
ASSFGQPNTGELF
>TRBV19
ASSIEWGRQSGNTIY
>TRBV7-9
ASSPPGLPNNEQF
>TRBV5-1
ASSLGQREITGELF
>TRBV13
ASSGGDSLAKNIQY
>TRBV6-4
ASSDRPQETQY
>TRBV3-1
ASSQDWYNTGELF
>TRBV19
ASGPGDRDSYEQY